Shown below are 11 T cell receptor beta chains from a single sample sequenced in a study of blood T cell repertoires in COVID-19. Assay: immunoSEQ multiplex PCR; the TCRdb copy retains only in-frame clones and omits some. The sample has approximately 36,000 clones; 75% to 90% are singletons. The sample taken for sequencing was peripheral blood. These receptors were taken from a human donor in a cohort sampled during active or convalescent COVID-19. The donor label of this sample is uncertain.

The CDR3 loop is CAWTQREGETQYF. As DNA, the CDR3 is TGTGCCTGGACACAGAGGGAAGGGGAGACCCAGTACTTC. The chain recombines TRBV30 with TRBJ2-5; tentatively, D is TRBD2 (5 bases). The CDR3 covers 13 residues. Looked up from germline, CDR1 is GTSNPN and CDR2 is SVGIG (reference sequence). V lost 4 bases and J 5 bases, leaving 14 bases between the germline ends.

This clone has a handful of counts. V gene TRBV7-2 combines with J gene TRBJ2-7; 8 nucleotides line up with TRBD2. Germline loops: CDR1 SGHTA, CDR2 FQGNSA. V was clipped by 5 bases and J by 2 bases; unmatched bases: 8. The CDR3 is 15 residues long. CDR3 amino acids: CASSPYSGGTYEQYF. CDR3 nucleotide sequence: TGTGCCAGCAGCCCCTATTCGGGAGGGACCTACGAGCAGTACTTC.

The V gene is TRBV5-6, the J gene TRBJ1-4; D perhaps matches TRBD1 (6 bases). Germline V gene lookup returns CDR1 SGHDT and CDR2 YYEEEE. V dropped 2 bases and J dropped 8 bases, with 19 bases sitting between them. This CDR3 contains 16 residues. The chain's CDR3 is CASSLSLGGGSEKLFF. The DNA for the CDR3 is TGTGCCAGCAGCTTATCTCTGGGAGGGGGTTCAGAAAAACTGTTTTTT. Supplemented by reference TRBV5-6 and TRBJ1-4, the full variable domain reads DAGVTQSPTHLIKTRGQQVTLRCSPKSGHDTVSWYQQALGQGPQFIFQYYEEEERQRGNFPDRFSGHQFPNYSSELNVNALLLGDSALYLCASSLSLGGGSEKLFFGSGTQLSVL.

The chain joins TRBV25-1 to TRBJ2-7, with 9 bases matching TRBD2. The CDR3 contains 13 residues. Per the germline V gene, CDR1 is MGHDK and CDR2 is SYGVNS. Trimming at V came to 6 bases and at J to 5 bases, leaving 5 bases not matched to a gene. The CDR3: CASSGLASDEQYF. The CDR3 DNA follows: TGTGCCAGCAGCGGACTAGCGTCCGACGAGCAGTACTTC.

The chain joins TRBV2 to TRBJ2-7; D is perhaps TRBD1 (7 bases). Germline-derived CDR1 and CDR2 are SNHLY and FYNNEI. This CDR3 comprises 14 residues. Trimming removed 6 bases from V and 2 bases from J, with 14 bases in between. The CDR3, as DNA: TGTGCCAGCAGGGAGGGGGCTGGGACCTACGAGCAGTACTTC. The encoded protein is CASREGAGTYEQYF.

The chain has TRBV6-2 or TRBV6-3 and TRBJ1-1; a possible D gene is TRBD1 (6 bases). Germline CDR1 is MNHEY and CDR2 is SVGEGT. Trimming took 5 bases from V and 2 from J, leaving 21 bases between them. The CDR3 is 17 residues long. The CDR3 here is CASSPRDKVLSNTEAFF. In nucleotides, the CDR3 is TGTGCCAGCAGTCCCCGGGACAAGGTTCTATCAAACACTGAAGCTTTCTTT.

This clone was detected a few times. The gene calls are TRBV7-2 and TRBJ2-5, with TRBD1 identical over 9 bases. The CDR3 is 14 residues long. V lost 3 bases, J lost 7 bases, and 6 bases stayed unmatched. CDR1 SGHTA and CDR2 FQGNSA come from the germline V gene. The DNA for the CDR3 is TGTGCCAGCAGCTTCCGTTGGGACAGGGCGACCCAGTACTTC. It codes for CASSFRWDRATQYF.

This clone has only a few counts. V gene TRBV13 combines with J gene TRBJ2-3, with a weak D call TRBD2 (5 bases). Germline CDR1 reads PRHDT; CDR2 reads FYEKMQ (reference sequence). V dropped 1 base and J dropped 3 bases, with 11 bases sitting between them. The CDR3 extends over 15 amino acids. DNA of the CDR3: TGTGCCAGCAGCTTAGTTGGGAGTTGGACAGATACGCAGTATTTT. Protein sequence: CASSLVGSWTDTQYF.

Written as DNA, the CDR3 is TGTGCCTGGAGTGTACTTGCCGGGAGGAATGAGCAGTTCTTC. Translated: CAWSVLAGRNEQFF. The chain employs TRBV30 and TRBJ2-1; 7 nucleotides match TRBD2. There are 14 residues in the CDR3. The V gene's germline CDR1 is GTSNPN and CDR2 SVGIG (reference sequence). V was clipped by 0 bases and J by 7 bases; unmatched bases: 6.

CDR3: CASSLELGLNTEAFF. The DNA of the CDR3 is TGTGCCAGCAGCTTAGAGCTAGGTTTGAACACTGAAGCTTTCTTT. The chain combines TRBV7-2 with TRBJ1-1, with D unclear. The CDR3 contains 15 residues. The germline V gene has CDR1 SGHTA and CDR2 FQGNSA. The ends were cut back, 1 base at V and 0 bases at J, with 9 bases in the middle.

The chain employs TRBV6-5 and TRBJ1-3, with D possibly being TRBD1 (6 bases). Germline V CDR1 and CDR2: MNHEY, SVGAGI. The germline V and J ends were trimmed by 4 bases and 0 bases, with 13 bases remaining between them. This CDR3 comprises 16 residues. CDR3 in amino acids: CASSLQGTVSGNTIYF. As DNA, the CDR3 is TGTGCCAGCAGTTTACAGGGTACGGTCTCTGGAAACACCATATATTTT.